This is a list of T cell receptor beta chains from one sample in a study of naive and memory T cell subsets. TCRdb ran MiXCR on the UMI-ligation and nested PCR reads and lists one entry per CDR3 protein. Here the sample spans about 90,000 distinct CDR3 sequences, approximately 10% being singletons. Material for sequencing was naive CD4+ T cells from blood. These receptors were taken from a human donor in good health. The CDR3 runs from the conserved cysteine through the conserved F or W.

cdr3_aa v_call
CATSRSQGGLAAYEQYF TRBV15
CASSLGGEYNEQFF TRBV5-1
CSARDRPRTQETQYF TRBV20-1
CASRGAGRGTGELFF TRBV7-9
CASSLTFRGNYGYTF TRBV5-5
CASSLFGVASTDTQYF TRBV7-2
CASSPGYF TRBV14
CASSFERSYEQYF TRBV7-2
CASSLTISATQYF TRBV11-2
CASSLTPGGEGTEAFF TRBV12-3/TRBV12-4
CASARQGLYNEQFF TRBV25-1
CASSQVVDAEAFF TRBV4-1
CSVEGSTDTQYF TRBV29-1
CASSLRTAGTGKGTEAFF TRBV11-2
CSARLAGGLGEQFF TRBV20-1
CSARGSTNEKLFF TRBV20-1
CASSQTSLLGEQYF TRBV28
CASSQTGATYEQYF TRBV11-1
CASSYSTGQVREYF TRBV6-2/TRBV6-3
CASSPGSGELFF TRBV7-8
CSASKRVMNTEAFF TRBV20-1
CASSPFSGGQETQYF TRBV12-3/TRBV12-4
CASSFSGRAYNEQFF TRBV6-2/TRBV6-3
CASSLQGGSLGNEQFF TRBV7-3
CASGQGTDTQYF TRBV12-3/TRBV12-4
CSASFGTANTEAFF TRBV20-1
CASSYRLSPSSYNEQFF TRBV6-2/TRBV6-3
CASSFATNEKLFF TRBV5-4
CSARQSGTVAYGYTF TRBV20-1
CASSLVRLAGSDTQYF TRBV7-2
CASSEAGTEAFF TRBV2
CSARDVLAGGYNEQFF TRBV20-1
CASSNDGVSNQPQHF TRBV7-2
CSAVGQAYEQYF TRBV20-1
CASRLWTSGRDTQYF TRBV6-2/TRBV6-3
CASSPVLRPDRVPKNIQYF TRBV12-3/TRBV12-4
CATSEPDSSGANVLTF TRBV15
CASSRQGGLLYEQYF TRBV12-3/TRBV12-4
CASSLGTGGPHSPLHF TRBV11-1
CASSSTTGTGSSPLHF TRBV6-2/TRBV6-3
CASSSGAVVNQPQHF TRBV7-2
CSARAGAGADNSPLHF TRBV20-1
CASSHGTGASYEQYF TRBV6-2/TRBV6-3
CSAFPQNTEAFF TRBV20-1
CASHRGPGETQYF TRBV12-5
CASSLVRSNTEAFF TRBV7-2
CASSQGSGPYEQYF TRBV3-1
CASRYRVSEAFF TRBV12-3/TRBV12-4
CASSPGGVAASEQFF TRBV7-2
CASSQALASGGGHEQYF TRBV4-2
CASSLTGTDTEAFF TRBV6-6
CSAKQGVNYGYTF TRBV20-1
CSARVKPYGYTF TRBV20-1
CASSLVVGLSNEQFF TRBV5-1
CAISESPPVGEQYF TRBV10-3
CASSMGTGRQPQHF TRBV19
CASSPLFGVAKNIQYF TRBV14
CASSQGLGLNSYEQYF TRBV3-1
CASSREPSNTEAFF TRBV11-3
CASRDQGAYNEQFF TRBV28